The 9 T cell receptor beta chains given below trace back to one sample, sequenced in a study of T cell responses to AZD1222 COVID-19 vaccine. The repertoire was sequenced with immunoSEQ multiplex PCR; TCRdb's copy has only in-frame clones and lacks some. The sample shows some 180,000 clones, approximately 92% of them seen only once. This specimen was peripheral blood, taken on day 0 of AZD1222 vaccination. Every receptor here comes from an adult in good health.

The chain combines TRBV27 with TRBJ2-7; D uncertain. The V gene's germline CDR1 is MNHEY and CDR2 SMNVEV (reference sequence). With 5 bases removed from V and 0 bases from J, the gap between germline ends came to 14 bases. This CDR3 is built from 15 residues. In DNA, the CDR3 is TGTGCCAGCAGTAAAAGGACGGCGAGCTCCTACGAGCAGTACTTC. This translates into CASSKRTASSYEQYF.

This chain joins TRBV3-1 (or the pseudogene TRBV3-2) and TRBJ1-1; TRBD1 agrees at 8 bases. This CDR3 region has 15 residues. The ends lost 10 bases at V and 5 bases at J; junction bases unmatched: 15. Germline V CDR1 and CDR2: LGHDT, YNNKEL (reference sequence). CDR3 sequence (DNA): TGTGCCACAGCATCAGGGGGCAACTTGGGGACTGAAGCTTTCTTT. Encoded protein: CATASGGNLGTEAFF.

This clone has a handful of counts. The chain has TRBV2 and TRBJ2-7; a possible D gene is TRBD1 (7 bases). This CDR3 is 12 amino acids long. Trimming removed 11 bases at V and 1 base at J, with 12 bases between. The germline V gene encodes CDR1 SNHLY and CDR2 FYNNEI. The CDR3 here is CASQGTSYEQYF. The CDR3 bases are TGTGCCTCACAGGGGACTTCCTACGAGCAGTACTTC.

This chain connects TRBV5-8 to TRBJ2-2, with D possibly matching TRBD2 (6 bases). V shed 4 bases and J shed 1 base, with 11 bases lying between them. CDR1 and CDR2 from the germline V gene are SGHTS and YDEGEE. The CDR3 length is 15 residues. The CDR3 DNA sequence: TGTGCCAGCAGCGCGGGGCTAGTGAACACCGGGGAGCTGTTTTTT. Translation gives CASSAGLVNTGELFF.

V and J are TRBV5-4 and TRBJ2-3; TRBD2 matches at 13 bases. Germline loops: CDR1 SGHNT, CDR2 YYREEE (reference sequence). CDR3 size: 15 residues. Trimming cost V 4 bases and J 6 bases; bases outside gene matches: 5. The CDR3: CASSRTSGGGDTQYF. The CDR3 nucleotides are TGTGCCAGCAGCCGCACTAGCGGGGGGGGTGATACGCAGTATTTT.

This chain uses TRBV12-3 or TRBV12-4 with TRBJ1-2, with TRBD1 as a possible D gene (5 bases). V dropped 1 base and J dropped 6 bases, with 6 bases sitting between them. The CDR3 is 12 amino acids. This CDR3 is CASSLVGDGYTF. CDR3 DNA: TGTGCCAGCAGTTTAGTAGGGGATGGCTACACCTTC.

About this clone: Other DNA sequences in the sample encode the same CDR3. V gene TRBV27 combines with J gene TRBJ2-7; no firm D call. This CDR3 region has 11 residues. Trimming shortened V by 4 bases and J by 0 bases, and 1 base separated the two germline ends. Germline V lookup: CDR1 MNHEY, CDR2 SMNVEV (reference sequence). The CDR3 DNA sequence: TGTGCCAGCAGTTCCTCCTACGAGCAGTACTTC. Translated, it gives CASSSSYEQYF.

The rearrangement joins TRBV7-3 to TRBJ1-1; D call uncertain. CDR1 and CDR2 (germline): SGHTA, FQGTGA. CDR3 size: 16 residues. The V end lost 3 bases, the J end lost 1 base, and 15 bases lay between the germline ends. The CDR3 bases are TGTGCCAGCAGCTTCATTCGCGGCAGACAGAACACTGAAGCTTTCTTT. Protein product: CASSFIRGRQNTEAFF.

The gene calls are TRBV11-2 and TRBJ1-4, with a weak D call TRBD1 (6 bases). The germline V and J ends were trimmed by 1 base and 4 bases, with 10 bases remaining between them. Germline V gene sequence: CDR1 SGHAT, CDR2 FQNNGV. This CDR3 comprises 15 residues. CDR3 residues: CASSLAARGNEKLFF. The CDR3 region has the DNA TGTGCCAGCAGCTTAGCGGCCAGGGGTAATGAAAAACTGTTTTTT.